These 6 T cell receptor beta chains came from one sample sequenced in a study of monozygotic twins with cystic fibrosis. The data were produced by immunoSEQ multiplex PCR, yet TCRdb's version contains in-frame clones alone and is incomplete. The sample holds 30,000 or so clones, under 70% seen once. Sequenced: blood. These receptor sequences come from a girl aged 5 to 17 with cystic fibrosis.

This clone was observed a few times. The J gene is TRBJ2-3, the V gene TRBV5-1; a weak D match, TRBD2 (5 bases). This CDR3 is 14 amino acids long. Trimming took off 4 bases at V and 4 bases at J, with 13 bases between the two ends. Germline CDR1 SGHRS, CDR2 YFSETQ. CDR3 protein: CASSPAVQADTQYF. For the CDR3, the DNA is TGCGCCAGCAGCCCAGCGGTGCAGGCAGATACGCAGTATTTT.

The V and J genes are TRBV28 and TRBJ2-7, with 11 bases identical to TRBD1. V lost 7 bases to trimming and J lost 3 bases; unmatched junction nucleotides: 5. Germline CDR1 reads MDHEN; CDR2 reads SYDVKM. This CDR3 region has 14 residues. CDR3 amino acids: CASILDRGLYEQYF. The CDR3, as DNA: TGTGCCAGCATACTGGACAGGGGGCTCTACGAGCAGTACTTC. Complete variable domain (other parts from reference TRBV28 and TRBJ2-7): DVKVTQSSRYLVKRTGEKVFLECVQDMDHENMFWYRQDPGLGLRLIYFSYDVKMKEKGDIPEGYSVSREKKERFSLILESASTNQTSMYLCASILDRGLYEQYFGPGTRLTVT.

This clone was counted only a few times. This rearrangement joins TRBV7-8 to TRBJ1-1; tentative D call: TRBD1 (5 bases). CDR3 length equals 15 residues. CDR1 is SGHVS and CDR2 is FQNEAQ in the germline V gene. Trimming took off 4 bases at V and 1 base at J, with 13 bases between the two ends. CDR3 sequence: CASSSGFGGNTEAFF. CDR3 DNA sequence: TGTGCCAGCAGCTCCGGTTTCGGGGGGAACACTGAAGCTTTCTTT.

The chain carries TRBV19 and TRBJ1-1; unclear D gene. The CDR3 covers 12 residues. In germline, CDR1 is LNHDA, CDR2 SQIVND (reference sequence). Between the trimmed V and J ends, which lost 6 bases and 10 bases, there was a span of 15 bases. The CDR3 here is CASSPSAPGAFF. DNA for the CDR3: TGTGCCAGTAGCCCTTCCGCCCCAGGAGCTTTCTTT.

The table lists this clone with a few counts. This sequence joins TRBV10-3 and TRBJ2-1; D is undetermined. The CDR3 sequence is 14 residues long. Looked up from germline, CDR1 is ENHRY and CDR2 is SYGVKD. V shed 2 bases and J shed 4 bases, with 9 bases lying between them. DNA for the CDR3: TGTGCCATCAGTGAGAGGAAGGGATACAATGAGCAGTTCTTC. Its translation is CAISERKGYNEQFF.

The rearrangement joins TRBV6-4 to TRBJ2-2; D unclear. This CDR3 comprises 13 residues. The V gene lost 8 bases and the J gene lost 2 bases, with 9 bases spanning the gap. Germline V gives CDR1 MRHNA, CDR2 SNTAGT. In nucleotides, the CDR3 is TGTGCCAGCTCTGTGGCCAACACCGGGGAGCTGTTTTTT. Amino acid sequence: CASSVANTGELFF.